The 32 T cell receptor beta chains listed next were all sequenced from one sample in a study of beta chain features in type 1 diabetes (dated by TCRdb to between 2018 and 2020). Libraries came from the immunoSEQ multiplex PCR assay. The High Capacity cDNA Reverse Transcription Kit was used to reverse transcribe all of the isolated RNA, meaning that expressed TCRB transcripts were what got sequenced. Not all clones reach the TCRdb copy of this immuneACCESS table, which keeps in-frame sequences only. Checked studies attribute under half of the gap to unresolved V genes and leave the rest unexplained. A total of 430,000 or so clones appear in this sample, approximately 10% of them only once. Approximately 0.05% of the sample goes to the ten largest clones. The specimen sequenced was naive CD4+ T cells from blood. The cell subset or site label here, explained by the study, means: true naive CD4+ T cells. These receptors came from a woman under 30 in good health.

This chain joins TRBV5-6 and TRBJ2-4; D may be TRBD1 (8 bases). The CDR3 is 17 amino acids. Between the trimmed V and J ends, which lost 1 base and 5 bases, there was a span of 19 bases. CDR1 and CDR2 (germline): SGHDT, YYEEEE. CDR3 residues: CASSLTKGQGGENIQYF. The CDR3 DNA follows: TGTGCCAGCAGCTTGACCAAAGGACAGGGAGGGGAAAACATTCAGTACTTC.

This clone came up a few times. The rearrangement links TRBV12-5 to TRBJ2-3; D remains ambiguous. The CDR3 contains 12 residues. Germline assignment: CDR1 LGHNT and CDR2 FRNRAP. V gave up 0 bases and J gave up 6 bases, with 4 bases separating them. This chain's CDR3 is CASGLVGDTQYF. The CDR3 bases are TGTGCTAGTGGTTTGGTCGGGGATACGCAGTATTTT.

This clone has a handful of counts. J is TRBJ1-1 and V is TRBV4-3; D unresolved. Germline V gene data show CDR1 as LGHNA and CDR2 as YSLEER. The CDR3 spans 16 residues. V gave up 4 bases and J gave up 0 bases, with 15 bases separating them. DNA for the CDR3: TGCGCCAGCAGCCCACATAAGTCGGGTTTGAACACTGAAGCTTTCTTT. Residues: CASSPHKSGLNTEAFF.

This chain uses TRBV25-1 with TRBJ2-5; D is unclear. The germline V and J ends were trimmed by 1 base and 5 bases, with 8 bases remaining between them. Germline V gives CDR1 MGHDK, CDR2 SYGVNS. The CDR3 has 13 residues. This CDR3 reads CASSESGPETQYF. The DNA for the CDR3 is TGTGCCAGCAGTGAATCTGGGCCCGAGACCCAGTACTTC.

The gene calls are TRBV15 and TRBJ2-5; maybe TRBD2 (6 bases). V lost 0 bases, J lost 5 bases, and 13 bases lay in between. This CDR3 spans 15 amino acids. Germline-derived CDR1 and CDR2 are LNHNV and YYDKDF (reference sequence). The CDR3: CATSRERESWETQYF. Written as DNA, the CDR3 is TGTGCCACCAGCAGAGAACGGGAGTCATGGGAGACCCAGTACTTC.

The V gene is TRBV2, the J gene TRBJ1-1, with a tentative D call TRBD1 (6 bases). V lost 6 bases and J lost 4, with 12 bases in between. Germline lookup yields CDR1 SNHLY and CDR2 FYNNEI. The CDR3 extends over 13 amino acids. DNA for the CDR3: TGTGCCAGCAGGCCCAGGGGAGGCACTGAAGCTTTCTTT. Encoded protein: CASRPRGGTEAFF.

This clone came up a few times. The chain combines TRBV2 with TRBJ2-7, with D perhaps matching TRBD1 (5 bases). Trimming cost V 3 bases and J 3 bases, with 9 bases left between them. Germline V CDR1 and CDR2: SNHLY, FYNNEI. CDR3 length equals 13 residues. The CDR3 bases are TGTGCCAGCAGTGAGTTGCAGGGCTACGAGCAGTACTTC. As protein: CASSELQGYEQYF.

As for this clone: The sample holds other DNA sequences that translate to the same CDR3. V is TRBV18 and J is TRBJ2-5; 8 nucleotides line up with TRBD1. The CDR3 has 13 residues. Trimming cost V 2 bases and J 5 bases; bases outside gene matches: 1. Per germline, CDR1 KGHSH and CDR2 LQKENI. CDR3 region: CASSPGQGETQYF. Written as DNA, the CDR3 is TGTGCCAGCTCACCAGGACAGGGCGAGACCCAGTACTTC. Full variable domain (missing parts from reference TRBV18 and TRBJ2-5): NAGVMQNPRHLVRRRGQEARLRCSPMKGHSHVYWYRQLPEEGLKFMVYLQKENIIDESGMPKERFSAEFPKEGPSILRIQQVVRGDSAAYFCASSPGQGETQYFGPGTRLLVL.

J is TRBJ1-1 and V is TRBV29-1; TRBD1 is a possible D gene (5 bases). The CDR3 spans 11 residues. Germline V gene data show CDR1 as SQVTM and CDR2 as ANQGSEA. The V and J ends lost 4 bases and 4 bases respectively, with 7 bases between them. The CDR3 is CSVGGVTEAFF. The CDR3, as DNA: TGCAGCGTTGGAGGGGTCACTGAAGCTTTCTTT.

The chain recombines TRBV5-1 with TRBJ2-5, with D possibly TRBD2 on 6 matching bases. The CDR3 length is 14 residues. V dropped 2 bases and J dropped 5 bases, with 13 bases sitting between them. Per the germline V gene, CDR1 is SGHRS and CDR2 is YFSETQ. DNA for the CDR3: TGCGCCAGCAGCTTCGCGGGGCCAGGGGAGACCCAGTACTTC. It is translated as CASSFAGPGETQYF.

As for this clone: Other DNA sequences of this sample code for an identical CDR3. The rearrangement joins TRBV7-9 to TRBJ1-5, with D unresolved. Trimming took 1 base from V and 3 from J, leaving 4 bases between them. The CDR3 spans 13 residues. Germline V lookup: CDR1 SEHNR, CDR2 FQNEAQ (reference sequence). DNA of the CDR3: TGTGCCAGCAGCTTAGGACCCAATCAGCCCCAGCATTTT. It yields the protein CASSLGPNQPQHF.

This clone was detected a few times. The chain carries TRBV7-2 and TRBJ2-6; tentatively, D is TRBD1 or TRBD2 (6 bases each). The V and J ends lost 5 bases and 8 bases respectively, with 16 bases between them. This CDR3 spans 15 amino acids. Germline assignment: CDR1 SGHTA and CDR2 FQGNSA. The CDR3 DNA follows: TGTGCCAGCAGCGAGGGGGGAATCTTGTCCAACGTCCTGACTTTC. Its protein product is CASSEGGILSNVLTF.

V gene TRBV7-8 combines with J gene TRBJ2-1, with D perhaps matching TRBD1 or TRBD2 (5 bases each). V was cut by 5 bases and J by 0 bases, with 17 bases left in between. CDR1 and CDR2 (germline): SGHVS, FQNEAQ. The CDR3 spans 17 residues. As DNA, the CDR3 is TGTGCCAGCAGCCCCCGAGACAGCGGAGGCTCCTACAATGAGCAGTTCTTC. It translates to CASSPRDSGGSYNEQFF.

The CDR3 here is CASSLGQNYEQYV. The CDR3 nucleotides are TGTGCCAGCAGCTTAGGACAGAACTACGAGCAGTACGTC. The J gene is TRBJ2-7, the V gene TRBV5-4; D is possibly TRBD1 (6 bases). Germline CDR1 SGHNT, CDR2 YYREEE (reference sequence). The CDR3 contains 13 residues. Trimming removed 2 bases from V and 3 bases from J, with 9 bases in between.

A remark on this clone: The sample holds other DNA sequences that translate to the same CDR3. DNA for the CDR3: TGTGCCAGCAGTTACCAGGGGAACTATGGCTACACCTTC. Translation: CASSYQGNYGYTF. The V gene is TRBV6-5, the J gene TRBJ1-2; possibly TRBD1 for D (6 bases). The germline V gene encodes CDR1 MNHEY and CDR2 SVGAGI. The CDR3 totals 13 residues. V was clipped by 2 bases and J by 2 bases, with 6 bases between them.

In this sample, this clone turned up a few times. V gene TRBV5-4 combines with J gene TRBJ2-7, with 9 bases lining up with TRBD1. The CDR3 has 15 amino acids. The V gene end was trimmed by 4 bases and the J gene end by 2 bases; junction bases not matched to a gene: 7. Per germline, CDR1 SGHNT and CDR2 YYREEE (reference sequence). The CDR3, as DNA: TGTGCCAGCAGCCCCGGGACAGGGAGTACCTACGAGCAGTACGTC. This codes for CASSPGTGSTYEQYV.

This clone has a handful of counts. J is TRBJ2-1 and V is TRBV29-1, with D possibly matching TRBD2 (6 bases). The germline V gene encodes CDR1 SQVTM and CDR2 ANQGSEA. CDR3 length: 13 amino acids. V was trimmed by 5 bases and J by 3 bases, leaving 11 bases between them. The CDR3 DNA sequence: TGCAGCGTTAAGGGACTTTTCTACAATGAGCAGTTCTTC. Protein: CSVKGLFYNEQFF.

The V and J genes are TRBV7-2 and TRBJ1-2; no reliable D call. The CDR3 runs 14 residues. Per the germline V gene, CDR1 is SGHTA and CDR2 is FQGNSA. V was clipped by 6 bases and J by 3 bases, with 14 bases between them. The CDR3 reads CASRVPGIHYGYTF. CDR3 nucleotides: TGTGCCAGCAGAGTCCCGGGGATCCACTATGGCTACACCTTC.

This chain uses TRBV2 with TRBJ2-4; D may be TRBD1 or TRBD2 (5 bases each). CDR1 and CDR2 from the germline V gene are SNHLY and FYNNEI. The ends were cut back, 4 bases at V and 8 bases at J, with 15 bases in the middle. The CDR3 loop spans 14 amino acids. The CDR3 region is CASSVEGLTHIQYF. CDR3 coding DNA: TGTGCCAGCAGTGTTGAGGGGCTAACGCACATTCAGTACTTC.

This chain joins TRBV25-1 and TRBJ2-3; D ambiguous. The CDR3 length is 14 residues. Germline values: CDR1 MGHDK, CDR2 SYGVNS. V lost 2 bases and J 4 bases, leaving 10 bases between the germline ends. CDR3 DNA sequence: TGTGCCAGCAGTGAAGAACGGTGGGCAGATACGCAGTATTTT. Its translation: CASSEERWADTQYF.

The CDR3 nucleotides read TGTGCCACCCGCCCGGATGCGGCCTATGGCTACACCTTC. Protein product: CATRPDAAYGYTF. The J gene is TRBJ1-2, the V gene TRBV25-1; unclear D gene. From germline, CDR1 is MGHDK and CDR2 SYGVNS. The CDR3 is 13 amino acids. Trimming cost V 10 bases and J 4 bases, with 16 bases left between them.

This clone was detected a few times. The V gene is TRBV29-1, the J gene TRBJ2-1, with 7 positions matching TRBD2. The CDR3 loop spans 15 amino acids. Germline V gene sequence: CDR1 SQVTM, CDR2 ANQGSEA. The V segment lost 6 bases and the J segment 2 bases; nucleotides outside the gene matches: 10. In DNA, the CDR3 is TGCAGCGTCGAACCCTGGCTAGCGGCCTACAATGAGCAGTTCTTC. Protein sequence: CSVEPWLAAYNEQFF.

This clone turned up a few times. The junction departs from germline at one end; a sequencing error may be responsible. The V gene is TRBV7-7, the J gene TRBJ1-1; TRBD1 is a possible D gene (5 bases). The CDR3 contains 15 residues. The germline CDR1 and CDR2 sequences are SSHAT and FNYEAQ (reference sequence). CDR3 nucleotide sequence: TGTGCTAGCAGCCCGATGGGGGGAGTGAACACTGAAGCTTTCTTT. It translates to CASSPMGGVNTEAFF. Looking up the rest from reference TRBV7-7 and TRBJ1-1 gives the full variable domain: GAGVSQSPRYKVTKRGQDVTLRCDPISSHATLYWYQQALGQGPEFLTYFNYEAQPDKSGLPSDRFSAERPEGSISTLTIQRTEQRDSAMYRCASSPMGGVNTEAFFGQGTRLTVV.

V gene TRBV7-8 combines with J gene TRBJ1-5; D is unclear. The CDR3 has 16 residues. V was clipped by 2 bases and J by 2 bases, with 13 bases between them. Germline loops: CDR1 SGHVS, CDR2 FQNEAQ. The CDR3 region has the DNA TGTGCCAGCAGCTTACAATTGCGGGGTGGCAATCAGCCCCAGCATTTT. This gives the protein CASSLQLRGGNQPQHF.

This clone came up a few times. This CDR3 is also generated by other DNA sequences in the sample. The rearrangement uses TRBV5-1 and TRBJ1-6; possible D gene TRBD1, 6 bases. CDR1 SGHRS and CDR2 YFSETQ come from the germline V gene. The CDR3 runs 14 residues. Trimming cost V 0 bases and J 6 bases, with 7 bases left between them. CDR3 bases: TGCGCCAGCAGCTTGGAAGGGGGTAATTCACCCCTCCACTTT. This codes for CASSLEGGNSPLHF.

The chain couples TRBV7-2 to TRBJ2-2; TRBD2 might be the D (5 bases). CDR1 is SGHTA and CDR2 is FQGNSA in the germline V gene. V shed 3 bases and J shed 9 bases, with 8 bases lying between them. The CDR3 covers 12 residues. The CDR3 region is CASSLRDRELFF. CDR3 sequence (DNA): TGTGCCAGCAGCTTGAGGGATCGGGAGCTGTTTTTT.

In this sample, this clone turned up a few times. Other DNA sequences of this sample code for an identical CDR3. This sequence joins TRBV9 and TRBJ2-3; D gene uncertain. Germline lookup yields CDR1 SGDLS and CDR2 YYNGEE. The CDR3 runs 13 residues. V gave up 1 base and J gave up 1 base, with 4 bases separating them. The CDR3 region has the DNA TGTGCCAGCAGCGTACAAGGCACAGATACGCAGTATTTT. Translation: CASSVQGTDTQYF.

The chain joins TRBV27 to TRBJ2-3; 8 positions agree with TRBD2. V dropped 3 bases and J dropped 6; count of bases not matched to a gene: 5. The germline gives CDR1 MNHEY, CDR2 SMNVEV (reference sequence). The CDR3 spans 14 residues. CDR3 protein: CASSLFAGGDTQYF. As DNA, the CDR3 is TGTGCCAGCAGTTTGTTTGCGGGGGGTGATACGCAGTATTTT.

This clone has only a few counts. The chain carries TRBV20-1 and TRBJ1-1; weak D call: TRBD1 (5 bases). CDR1 is DFQATT, CDR2 SNEGSKA, per germline (reference sequence). This CDR3 region has 11 residues. Trimming pared 3 bases from V and 11 bases from J, leaving 13 bases between. The CDR3 here is CSARWSGPAFF. CDR3 nucleotides: TGCAGTGCTAGGTGGTCAGGGCCGGCTTTCTTT.

The rearrangement links TRBV18 to TRBJ2-6; D gene uncertain. The germline V and J ends were trimmed by 1 base and 2 bases, with 9 bases remaining between them. This CDR3 spans 16 amino acids. Germline V CDR1 and CDR2: KGHSH, LQKENI. In DNA form, the CDR3 reads TGTGCCAGCTCACCACGGGGTCTGGCTGGGGCCAACGTCCTGACTTTC. Translated, it gives CASSPRGLAGANVLTF.

CDR3 in amino acids: CASSTQGLVGETQYF. The CDR3 DNA follows: TGTGCCAGCAGTACACAGGGACTAGTGGGGGAGACCCAGTACTTC. J is TRBJ2-5 and V is TRBV27; 8 bases align to TRBD2. Germline V gives CDR1 MNHEY, CDR2 SMNVEV (reference sequence). The ends lost 5 bases at V and 5 bases at J; junction bases unmatched: 10. CDR3 size: 15 residues.

This clone has more than one count but fewer than ten. V gene TRBV19 combines with J gene TRBJ1-2; a possible D gene is TRBD1 (5 bases). The germline CDR1 and CDR2 sequences are LNHDA and SQIVND (reference sequence). This CDR3 region has 13 residues. V was clipped by 7 bases and J by 3 bases, with 12 bases between them. This CDR3 is CASNGRVDYGYTF. The DNA for the CDR3 is TGTGCCAGTAATGGCAGGGTGGACTATGGCTACACCTTC.